Presented here are 22 T cell receptor beta chains from one specimen sequenced in a study of OX40 agonist ivuxolimab in advanced cancers. The protocol was immunoSEQ multiplex PCR, while the TCRdb copy is restricted to in-frame clones and leaves out a portion. The table lists 55,000 to 80,000 clones, roughly nine tenths of them singletons. The input for sequencing was CD4+ or CD8+ T cells sorted from blood, taken in a trial of the OX40 agonist ivuxolimab. These receptors were collected from an adult with an advanced solid tumor such as melanoma, head and neck, liver or kidney cancer.

This sequence joins TRBV28 and TRBJ2-2; 10 bases agree with TRBD2. This CDR3 is built from 18 residues. V lost 0 bases and J lost 7; bases outside the gene matches: 11. The germline V gene encodes CDR1 MDHEN and CDR2 SYDVKM. The CDR3, as DNA: TGTGCCAGCAGTTTATGGTCCCGTGTTAGCGGGAGGTTCGGGGAGCTGTTTTTT. Protein: CASSLWSRVSGRFGELFF.

In this sample, this clone turned up once. The rearrangement links TRBV5-1 to TRBJ2-3; 9 nucleotides agree with TRBD2. Germline CDR1 SGHRS, CDR2 YFSETQ. This CDR3 has 16 residues. V shed 4 bases, J shed 5 bases, and the junction held 11 bases outside the gene matches. As DNA, the CDR3 is TGCGCCAGCAGCCTATATAGCGGGAGAGGGAGAGATACGCAGTATTTT. Amino acids: CASSLYSGRGRDTQYF.

The V call is TRBV10-2, the J call TRBJ2-1; perhaps TRBD2 as D (6 bases). There are 16 residues in the CDR3. Per germline, CDR1 WSHSY and CDR2 SAAADI. V dropped 7 bases and J dropped 0 bases, with 16 bases sitting between them. The CDR3: CASNVLASSSYNEQFF. DNA of the CDR3: TGCGCCAGCAATGTCCTAGCGTCGAGCTCCTACAATGAGCAGTTCTTC.

This chain uses TRBV28 with TRBJ2-3; 10 bases match TRBD2. The ends lost 1 base at V and 2 bases at J; junction bases unmatched: 6. Germline assignment: CDR1 MDHEN and CDR2 SYDVKM. The CDR3 extends over 17 amino acids. DNA of the CDR3: TGTGCCAGCAGTTTATTCTTAGCGGGAGGCCTCACAGATACGCAGTATTTT. This encodes CASSLFLAGGLTDTQYF.

The V call is TRBV13, the J call TRBJ2-5, with 9 bases matching TRBD2. The CDR3 length is 15 residues. Germline lookup yields CDR1 PRHDT and CDR2 FYEKMQ (reference sequence). The junction had 8 bases not matched to a gene; V was cut back by 0 bases and J by 9 bases. The CDR3 reads CASSLGYPSGTAQYF. The DNA of the CDR3 is TGTGCCAGCAGCTTAGGTTATCCTAGCGGGACGGCCCAGTACTTC. The variable domain in full, completed from reference TRBV13 and TRBJ2-5, reads AAGVIQSPRHLIKEKRETATLKCYPIPRHDTVYWYQQGPGQDPQFLISFYEKMQSDKGSIPDRFSAQQFSDYHSELNMSSLELGDSALYFCASSLGYPSGTAQYFGPGTRLLVL.

V is TRBV5-4 and J is TRBJ2-1; no clear D. Germline assignment: CDR1 SGHNT and CDR2 YYREEE (reference sequence). V was pared by 0 bases and J by 2 bases, with 3 bases between. This CDR3 has 13 residues. The CDR3 is CASSLATYNEQFF. DNA of the CDR3: TGTGCCAGCAGCTTGGCAACCTACAATGAGCAGTTCTTC. Based on the CDR3 plus reference TRBV5-4 and TRBJ2-1, the full variable domain is ETGVTQSPTHLIKTRGQQVTLRCSSQSGHNTVSWYQQALGQGPQFIFQYYREEENGRGNFPPRFSGLQFPNYSSELNVNALELDDSALYLCASSLATYNEQFFGPGTRLTVL.

The CDR3: CASSSRRDLRGLTLTDTQYF. The CDR3 region has the DNA TGTGCCAGCAGCTCCCGGCGGGACCTCCGAGGCCTAACTCTCACAGATACGCAGTATTTT. The rearrangement links TRBV9 to TRBJ2-3; tentative D call: TRBD2 (6 bases). CDR1 is SGDLS and CDR2 is YYNGEE in the germline V gene. V shed 4 bases and J shed 2 bases, with 29 bases lying between them. There are 20 residues in the CDR3.

The chain employs TRBV11-1 and TRBJ2-1; D remains unclear. Germline values: CDR1 SGHAT, CDR2 FQDESV (reference sequence). The CDR3 has 14 residues. Trimming removed 5 bases from V and 0 bases from J, with 8 bases in between. CDR3 sequence (DNA): TGTGCCAGCAGCCCCCGCGGCTCCTACAATGAGCAGTTCTTC. This sequence encodes CASSPRGSYNEQFF.

V and J are TRBV5-6 and TRBJ2-7; D not certain. Germline V gene sequence: CDR1 SGHDT, CDR2 YYEEEE. CDR3 length equals 13 residues. Trimming left V 3 bases short and J 0 bases short, with 7 bases between. CDR3 nucleotide sequence: TGTGCCAGCAGCTCACAGAGCTCCTACGAGCAGTACTTC. Translation gives CASSSQSSYEQYF. The entire variable domain, with the rest obtained from reference TRBV5-6 and TRBJ2-7, is as follows: DAGVTQSPTHLIKTRGQQVTLRCSPKSGHDTVSWYQQALGQGPQFIFQYYEEEERQRGNFPDRFSGHQFPNYSSELNVNALLLGDSALYLCASSSQSSYEQYFGPGTRLTVT.

The chain couples TRBV5-1 to TRBJ2-7; the match to TRBD2 covers 9 bases. V was clipped by 4 bases and J by 2 bases; unmatched bases: 4. Germline CDR1 reads SGHRS; CDR2 reads YFSETQ. CDR3 length equals 14 residues. In DNA, the CDR3 is TGCGCCAGCAGCGTGACTAGCGGCCCCTACGAGCAGTACTTC. This encodes CASSVTSGPYEQYF.

The chain is built from TRBV19 and TRBJ2-7, with a weak D call TRBD1 (5 bases). The ends were cut back, 4 bases at V and 3 bases at J, with 13 bases in the middle. CDR3 length: 14 amino acids. Per germline, CDR1 LNHDA and CDR2 SQIVND (reference sequence). CDR3 sequence reads: CASSNQDSDYEQYF. The CDR3 bases are TGTGCCAGTAGTAACCAAGACAGTGACTACGAGCAGTACTTC.

This chain joins TRBV5-4 and TRBJ2-1; TRBD2 matches 14 bases. The CDR3 contains 18 residues. The V gene end was trimmed by 0 bases and the J gene end by 8 bases; junction bases not matched to a gene: 10. From germline, CDR1 is SGHNT and CDR2 YYREEE (reference sequence). In DNA, the CDR3 is TGTGCCAGCAGCTTGGCCCCTCTGACTAGCGGGAGGGGTGATGAGCAGTTCTTC. It yields the protein CASSLAPLTSGRGDEQFF.

CDR3 in amino acids: CASSLRTGANEKLFF. Written as DNA, the CDR3 is TGTGCCAGCAGCCTACGGACAGGGGCAAATGAAAAACTGTTTTTT. This sequence joins TRBV9 and TRBJ1-4, with TRBD1 identical over 9 bases. The CDR3 extends over 15 amino acids. Trimming removed 4 bases from V and 5 bases from J; junction bases left unmatched: 6. In germline, CDR1 is SGDLS, CDR2 YYNGEE.

The gene calls are TRBV5-4 and TRBJ2-1; 8 nucleotides match TRBD2. Per the germline V gene, CDR1 is SGHNT and CDR2 is YYREEE (reference sequence). J gave up 1 base and V 4 bases, and 7 bases lay outside the gene matches. The CDR3 covers 16 residues. CDR3 bases: TGTGCCAGCAGCGGTACTAGCGGCCCTTCCTACAATGAGCAGTTCTTC. Its protein is CASSGTSGPSYNEQFF.

The chain carries TRBV6-4 and TRBJ2-2; TRBD1 is a possible D gene (5 bases). Trimming took off 5 bases at V and 7 bases at J, with 14 bases between the two ends. CDR1 is MRHNA and CDR2 is SNTAGT in the germline V gene. The length of the CDR3 is 14 residues. The CDR3 loop is CASSFSGSSGELFF. CDR3 nucleotide sequence: TGTGCCAGCAGTTTTTCAGGGTCGAGCGGGGAGCTGTTTTTT.

This clone occurred once. This CDR3 reads CATSYEPGLSNTEAFF. The CDR3 bases are TGTGCCACCAGCTACGAACCGGGACTTTCGAACACTGAAGCTTTCTTT. The chain recombines TRBV15 with TRBJ1-1, with a weak D call TRBD1 (5 bases). Germline CDR1 is LNHNV and CDR2 is YYDKDF (reference sequence). Trimming stripped 5 bases from V and 1 base from J, with 17 bases between. The CDR3 is 16 amino acids.

This clone was seen a few times. V usage is TRBV30 and J usage is TRBJ1-4; D might be TRBD1 (5 bases). CDR1 GTSNPN and CDR2 SVGIG come from the germline V gene (reference sequence). The CDR3 spans 15 residues. The V end was cut by 2 bases, the J end by 0 bases, with 10 bases between. CDR3 DNA: TGTGCCTGGAGTATGGGACTCGCAACTAATGAAAAACTGTTTTTT. Its translation: CAWSMGLATNEKLFF.

V is TRBV27 and J is TRBJ2-5, with TRBD1 matching 9 bases. The CDR3 has 17 amino acids. V dropped 3 bases and J dropped 1; count of bases not matched to a gene: 9. Germline V gene data show CDR1 as MNHEY and CDR2 as SMNVEV (reference sequence). CDR3: CASSLVGTGLFQETQYF. The CDR3 bases are TGTGCCAGCAGTTTGGTCGGGACAGGGCTATTCCAAGAGACCCAGTACTTC.

This chain connects TRBV19 to TRBJ1-1; D unresolved. The CDR3 loop spans 13 amino acids. V lost 3 bases to trimming and J lost 0 bases, with 5 bases between them. Germline loops: CDR1 LNHDA, CDR2 SQIVND (reference sequence). The CDR3 sequence is CASSISLNTEAFF. CDR3 DNA: TGTGCCAGTAGTATTTCTTTGAACACTGAAGCTTTCTTT.

This clone is a singleton in its sample. The CDR3 reads CASSFYQVQETQYF. In DNA, the CDR3 is TGTGCCAGCAGCTTCTACCAAGTCCAAGAGACCCAGTACTTC. The chain has TRBV28 and TRBJ2-5; D is unclear. Trimming took 6 bases from V and 1 from J, leaving 12 bases between them. The CDR3 contains 14 residues. Germline values: CDR1 MDHEN, CDR2 SYDVKM.

Here the CDR3 DNA reads TGCGCCAGCGGACCCAGCAGTGGGGATGTCTACGAGCAGTACTTC. Translated: CASGPSSGDVYEQYF. The rearrangement joins TRBV23-1 to TRBJ2-7, with D uncertain. TRBV23-1 is identified as an open reading frame with a role that is uncertain. The CDR3 is 15 residues long. V was trimmed by 8 bases and J by 3 bases, leaving 20 bases between them.

The chain carries TRBV27 and TRBJ2-7, with 7 nucleotides matching TRBD1. The germline V gene encodes CDR1 MNHEY and CDR2 SMNVEV (reference sequence). V lost 5 bases, J lost 4 bases, and 5 bases stayed unmatched. This CDR3 comprises 13 residues. CDR3: CASSEGGWYEQYF. CDR3 DNA sequence: TGTGCCAGCAGTGAAGGGGGCTGGTACGAGCAGTACTTC.